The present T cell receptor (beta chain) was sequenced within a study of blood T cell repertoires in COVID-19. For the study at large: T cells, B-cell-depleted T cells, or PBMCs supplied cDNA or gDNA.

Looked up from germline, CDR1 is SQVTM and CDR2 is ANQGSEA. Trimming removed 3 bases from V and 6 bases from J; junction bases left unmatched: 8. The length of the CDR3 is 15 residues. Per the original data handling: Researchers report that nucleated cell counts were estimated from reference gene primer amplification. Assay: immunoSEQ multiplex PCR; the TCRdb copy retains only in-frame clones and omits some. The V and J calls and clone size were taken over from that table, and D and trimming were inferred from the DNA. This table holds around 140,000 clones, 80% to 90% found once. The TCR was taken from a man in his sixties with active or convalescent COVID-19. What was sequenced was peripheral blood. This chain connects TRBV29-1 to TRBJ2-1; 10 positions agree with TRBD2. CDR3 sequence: CSVDGSSGRLNEQFF. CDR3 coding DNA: TGCAGCGTTGATGGGAGTAGCGGGAGGCTCAATGAGCAGTTCTTC.